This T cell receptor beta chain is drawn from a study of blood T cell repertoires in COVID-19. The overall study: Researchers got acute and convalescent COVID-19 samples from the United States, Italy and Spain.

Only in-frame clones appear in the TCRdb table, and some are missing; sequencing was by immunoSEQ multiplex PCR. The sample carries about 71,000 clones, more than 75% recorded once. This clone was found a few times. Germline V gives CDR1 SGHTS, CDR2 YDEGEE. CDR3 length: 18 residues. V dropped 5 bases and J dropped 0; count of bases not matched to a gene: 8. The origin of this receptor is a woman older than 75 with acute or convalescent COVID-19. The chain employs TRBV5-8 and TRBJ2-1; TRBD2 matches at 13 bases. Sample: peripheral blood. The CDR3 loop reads CASRRLAGGVSSYNEQFF. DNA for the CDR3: TGTGCCAGCAGAAGACTAGCGGGAGGCGTCAGCTCCTACAATGAGCAGTTCTTC.